This T cell receptor beta chain was found in a study of T cells expressing NK-cell markers. Overall study: The authors sequenced eight donors, of whom seven were HCMV-seropositive and one was seronegative.

About this clonotype itself: The antigen is unknown.

Findings and limits, study-wide: These clonotypes additionally ranked first within the CD3+CD56-NKG2C+ fraction of a few donors.

5'RACE template switching with UMIs generated TCR beta cDNA. TCRdb reworked the 5' RACE reads into one entry per CDR3 protein, no DNA. The specimen's table records some 600,000 distinct CDR3 sequences. CDR3 length equals 14 residues. Per germline, CDR1 DFQATT and CDR2 SNEGSKA (reference sequence). The clonotype was recovered from a man younger than 35 in good health. The sample comprised blood T cells: a sorted CD56 or NKG2C T cell subset, CD4+ or CD8+ T cells, or bulk PBMC T cells (not recorded which). V and J are TRBV20-1 and TRBJ2-5; the D call of TRBD1 rests on TCRdb alone, since no DNA is present to check it. CDR3 loop: CSARPDRGRETQYF.